The clone carrying this T cell receptor beta chain has a count of ten or more. The antigen is undetermined. The data derive from a study of T cells in Graves' hyperthyroidism and ophthalmopathy. Study at large: The authors collected peripheral blood at initial diagnosis, before any treatment.

Study-level results: Ophthalmopathy, which appeared later, was predicted by the model a median about 6 months before onset. Blood also held most thyroid clonotypes expanded beyond 0.001.

TCR beta CDR3 sequences were amplified from RNA transcripts. HTBI primers were the set used in a first-round RT-PCR of the TCR CDR3. TCRdb redid the calling of the multiplex PCR reads with MiXCR, one entry per CDR3 protein. The sample holds roughly 740,000 distinct CDR3 sequences, about 15% seen once. The CDR3 has 13 residues. Trimming cost V 8 bases and J 0 bases, with 10 bases left between them. The chain is built from TRBV12-3 or TRBV12-4 and TRBJ1-1; D is undetermined. Sequencing was done on a sample of blood. The clonotype originates from a man younger than 35 with Graves' hyperthyroidism. The CDR3, as DNA: TGTGCCAGCGGCCGGGTGGTGAACACTGAAGCTTTCTTT. This sequence encodes CASGRVVNTEAFF.